Listed here are 2 T cell receptor beta chains from one sample, sequenced in a study of cytomegalovirus exposure and HLA in healthy donors. The data were produced by immunoSEQ multiplex PCR, yet TCRdb's version contains in-frame clones alone and is incomplete. The sample consists of 150,000 to 200,000 clones, roughly 91% of them appearing once. What was sequenced was PBMCs. All receptors derive from a man younger than 30 in good health and CMV-seronegative.

The genes are TRBV19 and TRBJ1-5; possibly TRBD1 for D (5 bases). CDR1 and CDR2 from the germline V gene are LNHDA and SQIVND (reference sequence). The length of the CDR3 is 14 residues. Between the trimmed V and J ends, which lost 7 bases and 7 bases, there was a span of 17 bases. This chain's CDR3 is CASNPGAGGQPQHF. CDR3 in DNA: TGTGCCAGTAATCCCGGGGCCGGGGGGCAGCCCCAGCATTTT. The full variable domain, in which reference TRBV19 and TRBJ1-5 provide the parts outside the CDR3, is DGGITQSPKYLFRKEGQNVTLSCEQNLNHDAMYWYRQDPGQGLRLIYYSQIVNDFQKGDIAEGYSVSREKKESFPLTVTSAQKNPTAFYLCASNPGAGGQPQHFGDGTRLSIL.

The genes are TRBV6-4 and TRBJ1-5; 7 nucleotides match TRBD1. CDR1 is MRHNA and CDR2 is SNTAGT in the germline V gene. V was pared by 6 bases and J by 2 bases, with 4 bases of the junction left unmatched. CDR3 length equals 14 residues. In DNA form, the CDR3 reads TGTGCCAGCAGCCCCACAGGGGGCAATCAGCCCCAGCATTTT. Encoded protein: CASSPTGGNQPQHF.